This T cell receptor (beta chain) was documented in a study of radiotherapy plus CTLA-4 blockade in lung cancer. This clone appeared once. The assay was immunoSEQ multiplex PCR, and TCRdb's table has in-frame clones only and misses some. The table has 25,000 to 35,000 clones, 70% to 80% seen once. This TCR came from a human donor with non-small cell lung cancer that progressed on radiotherapy plus ipilimumab. Material: peripheral blood, obtained from a patient treated with radiotherapy plus ipilimumab.

CDR3 in DNA: TGTGCCAGCAGTTGGGCTGGACTTGGCAGGGGGATGGGAAGCGGGACAGATACGCAGTATTTT. This gives the protein CASSWAGLGRGMGSGTDTQYF. V usage is TRBV28 and J usage is TRBJ2-3; a possible D gene is TRBD1 (7 bases). V was cut by 4 bases and J by 3 bases, with 32 bases left in between. Germline V gives CDR1 MDHEN, CDR2 SYDVKM. This CDR3 has 21 residues.